The present entry profiles one T cell receptor (beta chain) with its context. Its antigen is still unknown. Nothing much larger sits one base from this clone, and base qualities are not available. Participants in the prospective study were enrolled through a virtual design, were aged roughly 18 to 95 years, and lived in approximately 25 United States geographic areas. To assign participants to cohorts, the prospective study relied on clinical history that participants themselves reported in a screening survey and a study questionnaire. Recovered participants in ImmuneRACE Cohort 3 were defined as having two consecutive negative NP/OP PCR tests, clearance from a healthcare professional, or resolution of symptoms. Mobile phlebotomists in the prospective study collected whole blood, serum and a nasopharyngeal or oropharyngeal swab from every participant. Additional blood draws and questionnaires over an approximately two-month period could optionally be provided by prospective study participants. Blood samples from the prospective study were shipped frozen or at room temperature prior to DNA extraction.

The sample belongs to a study of blood T cell repertoires in COVID-19 (dated by TCRdb to 2018 to 2020). About the study as a whole: Collaborator samples came from the United States, Italy and Spain and covered acute and convalescent phases of COVID-19. The material from the prospective study consisted of cDNA or gDNA derived from T cells, B-cell-depleted T cells, or PBMCs. Deeply sampled blood TCRbeta repertoires from subjects exposed to, actively infected with, or recovered from COVID-19 were included in the dataset. The repertoires were released in a freely available public database meant as a resource for research on the immune response to SARS-CoV-2. Samples were obtained from the ongoing ImmuneRACE study (first 160 participants) and from 1,200 or so subjects provided by 6 global collaborators. Nearly every sample came with metadata listing a de-identified subject ID, COVID-19 status, age in years and sex. Where HLA class I and class II types were available, the types were taken from metadata supplied by the sample provider, not from assay-based typing.

TCRbeta CDR3 regions were amplified from genomic DNA using the immunoSEQ Assay, a bias-controlled multiplex PCR. As for how the authors treated the data: The number of nucleated cells in each sample was estimated by amplification of reference gene primers within the assay. To quantify the absolute abundance of each unique TCRbeta CDR3 rearrangement, sequence reads were collapsed and filtered. For each sample, productive Simpson clonality was calculated as the square root of Simpson's diversity index across productive rearrangements. In TCRdb, the immuneACCESS table is reduced to in-frame sequences with V and J assigned. These tables do not hold every clone; where another copy was compared, an unresolved V gene accounts for under half, and the others remain unexplained. V and J calls and clone size are copied from that table; D and trimming were computed from the DNA. This sample has over 300,000 clones in its table, and 85% to 90% of those were observed once. Around 9.3% of the sample is taken by the ten largest.

What the work shows at the level of the full study, not this receptor alone: Clinical and demographic metadata were provided uncurated, with the amount varying by source and participant.

As encoded in the germline V gene, CDR1 is KGHDR while CDR2 is SFDVKD. V sheds 6 bases and J sheds 4 bases, leaving 13 bases between their ends. From the cysteine up to the phenylalanine, the CDR3 has a length of 14 residues. The retained sequence is limited to the CDR3, 42 bases, with the frame set at the first base. The sequence was obtained from a woman aged 18 to 35 who had recovered from COVID-19. Recombination joined TRBV24-1 with TRBJ2-3; TRBD2 is a weak D gene call, 6 bases matching. Specimen: PBMCs or T cells enriched from blood (not recorded which). The sequence in DNA is TGTGCCACCAGTAGCCGGGGAGGCGCAGATACGCAGTATTTT. It translates as CATSSRGGADTQYF.